This T cell receptor (beta chain) emerged from a study of T cells in localized non-small cell lung cancer. Regarding this clone: As yet, its antigen is unknown.

Whole-study results and caveats: Overall survival was longer when the density of T cells in the blood was higher.

The protocol was immunoSEQ multiplex PCR, while the TCRdb copy is restricted to in-frame clones and leaves out a portion. The profile shows more than 1,100 clones, 20% to 25% of them singletons. The V and J ends lost 2 bases and 5 bases, in that order; junction bases with no gene match: 9. The CDR3 extends over 18 amino acids. The germline V gene has CDR1 MNHGY and CDR2 SAAAGT. The specimen was lung tumor tissue, collected before any cancer treatment. The chain links TRBV6-8 to TRBJ2-5; 15 bases are a match to TRBD2. The sequence was collected from a male donor older than 55 with stage I squamous cell lung carcinoma. The CDR3 sequence: CASSYLAGTSGRRETQYF. CDR3 DNA: TGTGCCAGCAGTTACCTCGCCGGGACTAGCGGGAGGCGGGAGACCCAGTACTTC.